These 12 T cell receptor beta chains share one sample of origin, sequenced in a study of CD8+ T cells in alopecia areata (dated by TCRdb to between 2018 and 2020). The label giving this sample's time point can be read as: 4 weeks on oral tofacitinib. According to the study, the label for this sample's treatment or condition signals: oral pan-JAK inhibitor, 5-10 mg twice daily. Libraries were constructed by the immunoSEQ multiplex PCR assay. RNA was extracted from all samples and reverse transcribed into cDNA as template for TCR sequencing. The immuneACCESS repertoire file appears here via TCRdb, limited to in-frame rearrangements. These files lack a portion of the clones; in checked studies, under half of the deficit traces to unresolved V genes, and the cause of the others is not known. Counted in this sample were about 120,000 clones; around 56% of them appeared once. The ten largest make up about 0.5% of the sample.

Sample: CD4+ T cells sorted from blood, taken at week 4, from a patient treated with tofacitinib. Source of these receptors: a human donor with alopecia areata.

This clone was counted between two and nine times. The chain uses TRBV14 and TRBJ2-1; maybe TRBD1 (5 bases). Trimming left V 2 bases short and J 3 bases short, with 8 bases between. Germline CDR1 SGHDN, CDR2 FVKESK. CDR3 length equals 14 residues. CDR3 sequence reads: CASSQLQDYNEQFF. DNA for the CDR3: TGTGCCAGCAGCCAACTACAGGACTACAATGAGCAGTTCTTC.

The CDR3 sequence: CASSLGGVHEQYF. CDR3 nucleotide sequence: TGTGCCAGCAGCTTAGGGGGGGTCCACGAGCAGTACTTC. The V call is TRBV7-2, the J call TRBJ2-7; TRBD2 might be the D (6 bases). Between the trimmed V and J ends, which lost 1 base and 5 bases, there was a span of 9 bases. The CDR3 is made up of 13 amino acids. CDR1 is SGHTA, CDR2 FQGNSA, per germline. The full variable domain, in which reference TRBV7-2 and TRBJ2-7 provide the parts outside the CDR3, is GAGVSQSPSNKVTEKGKDVELRCDPISGHTALYWYRQSLGQGLEFLIYFQGNSAPDKSGLPSDRFSAERTGGSVSTLTIQRTQQEDSAVYLCASSLGGVHEQYFGPGTRLTVT.

The V gene is TRBV30, the J gene TRBJ2-7; 7 positions match TRBD1. The CDR3 runs 14 residues. The junction had 6 bases not matched to a gene; V was cut back by 2 bases and J by 2 bases. Germline V gives CDR1 GTSNPN, CDR2 SVGIG (reference sequence). The CDR3 protein is CAWSPRTGPYEQYF. The CDR3 nucleotides read TGTGCCTGGAGTCCCCGGACAGGCCCCTACGAGCAGTACTTC.

This clone was seen a single time. The chain recombines TRBV6-1 with TRBJ2-1; maybe TRBD2 (6 bases). Germline V gene sequence: CDR1 MNHNS, CDR2 SASEGT. This CDR3 has 14 residues. V lost 5 bases, J lost 6 bases, and 14 bases lay in between. CDR3 region: CASSPPTSSNEQFF. CDR3 nucleotides: TGTGCCAGCAGTCCCCCGACTAGTTCCAATGAGCAGTTCTTC.

The chain combines TRBV30 with TRBJ2-1, with 7 positions matching TRBD2. The CDR3 contains 16 residues. The J segment lost 4 bases and the V segment lost 0 bases, leaving 9 bases of the junction unmatched. Germline assignment: CDR1 GTSNPN and CDR2 SVGIG (reference sequence). The CDR3 is CAWSVFGGSHYNEQFF. The CDR3, as DNA: TGTGCCTGGAGTGTCTTCGGCGGGAGCCATTACAATGAGCAGTTCTTC.

This clone was found once. V and J are TRBV5-4 and TRBJ2-1, with 10 bases lining up with TRBD2. The CDR3 consists of 17 residues. Germline V gene data show CDR1 as SGHNT and CDR2 as YYREEE (reference sequence). V gave up 2 bases and J gave up 6 bases; unmatched junction bases: 11. CDR3 in amino acids: CASSFSPSAGGVNEQFF. CDR3 sequence (DNA): TGTGCCAGCAGCTTCAGTCCCTCAGCGGGAGGGGTCAATGAGCAGTTCTTC.

This clone occurred many times. J is TRBJ1-2 and V is TRBV27, with D possibly TRBD1 on 5 matching bases. The CDR3 extends over 12 amino acids. The ends were cut back, 10 bases at V and 1 base at J, with 10 bases in the middle. The V gene's germline CDR1 is MNHEY and CDR2 SMNVEV (reference sequence). CDR3 nucleotides: TGTGCCACAGGGCCTCGTAACTATGGCTACACCTTC. Amino acid sequence: CATGPRNYGYTF.

With respect to this clone: The sample holds other DNA sequences that translate to the same CDR3. The rearrangement joins TRBV30 to TRBJ1-1; D remains ambiguous. This CDR3 is 12 amino acids long. V was trimmed by 3 bases and J by 0 bases, leaving 5 bases between them. Germline V gene lookup returns CDR1 GTSNPN and CDR2 SVGIG (reference sequence). CDR3 nucleotide sequence: TGTGCCTGGAGAGGGCTGAACACTGAAGCTTTCTTT. This codes for CAWRGLNTEAFF.

A few counts support this clone. The V gene is TRBV5-6, the J gene TRBJ2-7, with D possibly matching TRBD1 (5 bases). The CDR3 length is 14 residues. Trimming cost V 5 bases and J 4 bases, with 16 bases left between them. Per the germline V gene, CDR1 is SGHDT and CDR2 is YYEEEE. CDR3 region: CASSHQGSVYEQYF. In DNA, the CDR3 is TGTGCCAGCAGTCATCAGGGTTCTGTTTACGAGCAGTACTTC.

This clone was seen just once. The rearrangement links TRBV5-1 to TRBJ2-1; 9 bases line up with TRBD2. This CDR3 is 15 amino acids long. Trimming took 5 bases from V and 8 from J; bases not matched to a gene: 11. From germline, CDR1 is SGHRS and CDR2 YFSETQ. The CDR3 nucleotides are TGCGCCAGCAGTCCGATAGCGGGAGAGGGATATGAGCAGTTCTTC. Protein: CASSPIAGEGYEQFF. The full variable domain, with the rest looked up from reference TRBV5-1 and TRBJ2-1, is KAGVTQTPRYLIKTRGQQVTLSCSPISGHRSVSWYQQTPGQGLQFLFEYFSETQRNKGNFPGRFSGRQFSNSRSEMNVSTLELGDSALYLCASSPIAGEGYEQFFGPGTRLTVL.

This rearrangement joins TRBV20-1 to TRBJ1-1, with D uncertain. This CDR3 has 11 amino acids. The V end lost 1 base, the J end lost 2 bases, and 2 bases lay between the germline ends. CDR1 is DFQATT and CDR2 is SNEGSKA in the germline V gene (reference sequence). This CDR3 reads CSARANTEAFF. The CDR3 bases are TGCAGTGCTAGAGCCAACACTGAAGCTTTCTTT.

This clone was recorded a few times. The chain joins TRBV5-1 to TRBJ2-1, with 11 bases matching TRBD2. In germline, CDR1 is SGHRS, CDR2 YFSETQ. J was trimmed by 9 bases and V by 4 bases; bases with no gene match: 6. CDR3 length equals 14 residues. The CDR3 region is CASSTSGRGGEQFF. The CDR3 nucleotides are TGCGCCAGCAGCACTAGCGGGAGAGGGGGTGAGCAGTTCTTC.